These 9 T cell receptor beta chains were all obtained from the same sample, sequenced in a study of cytomegalovirus exposure and HLA in healthy donors. Use of 60 Vbeta and 13 Jbeta primers characterized the PCR. Assay: immunoSEQ multiplex PCR; the TCRdb copy retains only in-frame clones and omits some. Of 150,000 to 200,000 clones in the sample, around 80% are singletons; the top ten hold about 7%. The sequenced sample consisted of PBMCs. These TCRs come from a man aged 25-45 years in good health and CMV-seropositive.

V is TRBV4-1 and J is TRBJ1-6; D is undetermined. CDR1 is MGHRA and CDR2 is YSYEKL in the germline V gene. With 0 bases removed from V and 8 bases from J, the gap between germline ends came to 14 bases. There are 16 residues in the CDR3. CDR3 protein: CASSQEKARRDSPLHF. CDR3 coding DNA: TGCGCCAGCAGCCAAGAAAAGGCCAGGCGGGATTCACCCCTCCACTTT.

This chain joins TRBV14 and TRBJ1-5; a possible D gene is TRBD1 (6 bases). CDR1 is SGHDN and CDR2 is FVKESK in the germline V gene. The V end was cut by 0 bases, the J end by 0 bases, with 12 bases between. There are 17 residues in the CDR3. CDR3 bases: TGTGCCAGCAGCCAAGAGGCAGGGGACTATAGCAATCAGCCCCAGCATTTT. This gives the protein CASSQEAGDYSNQPQHF.

The rearrangement uses TRBV6-1 and TRBJ2-5, with D tentatively TRBD1 (5 bases). CDR1 MNHNS and CDR2 SASEGT come from the germline V gene. The CDR3 loop spans 15 amino acids. Deletions cut 2 bases from V and 4 bases from J, with 14 bases between. The CDR3 region is CASSELGYGAETQYF. The CDR3 DNA reads TGTGCCAGCAGTGAACTCGGATATGGGGCAGAGACCCAGTACTTC.

The chain carries TRBV11-2 and TRBJ1-5; 7 bases align to TRBD1. The CDR3 length is 15 residues. Trimming at V came to 5 bases and at J to 0 bases, leaving 4 bases not matched to a gene. Looked up from germline, CDR1 is SGHAT and CDR2 is FQNNGV. The CDR3: CASSLRGISNQPQHF. CDR3 nucleotide sequence: TGTGCCAGCAGCCTCAGGGGGATTAGCAATCAGCCCCAGCATTTT. The variable domain in full, completed from reference TRBV11-2 and TRBJ1-5, reads EAGVAQSPRYKIIEKRQSVAFWCNPISGHATLYWYQQILGQGPKLLIQFQNNGVVDDSQLPKDRFSAERLKGVDSTLKIQPAKLEDSAVYLCASSLRGISNQPQHFGDGTRLSIL.

The rearrangement uses TRBV13 and TRBJ2-2; 10 bases agree with TRBD2. Per germline, CDR1 PRHDT and CDR2 FYEKMQ (reference sequence). CDR3 size: 16 residues. V lost 3 bases to trimming and J lost 4 bases; unmatched junction nucleotides: 5. The CDR3 sequence is CASSLEQRGGTGELFF. CDR3 DNA sequence: TGTGCCAGCAGCTTGGAACAGCGGGGGGGCACCGGGGAGCTGTTTTTT.

This chain connects TRBV23-1 to TRBJ2-7; 9 bases match TRBD1. TRBV23-1 is an ORF for which the function is uncertain. V was clipped by 7 bases and J by 1 base; unmatched bases: 11. The length of the CDR3 is 16 residues. This CDR3 is CASIKKDRGESYEQYF. The DNA of the CDR3 is TGCGCCAGCATAAAAAAGGACAGGGGAGAGTCCTACGAGCAGTACTTC.

V and J are TRBV27 and TRBJ2-7; 11 positions match TRBD1. The trim removed 3 bases at V and 3 bases at J, leaving 4 bases unmatched. CDR1 and CDR2 (germline): MNHEY, SMNVEV (reference sequence). This CDR3 comprises 15 residues. CDR3 DNA sequence: TGTGCCAGCAGTTTGAGGGGGACAGGGGGCTACGAGCAGTACTTC. Translated: CASSLRGTGGYEQYF.

The DNA for the CDR3 is TGTGCCAGCTCTCCAAGCGGGGCCTCCTACAATGAGCAGTTCTTC. Protein product: CASSPSGASYNEQFF. The J gene is TRBJ2-1, the V gene TRBV18, with 7 bases that match TRBD2. Trimming at V came to 6 bases and at J to 0 bases, leaving 5 bases not matched to a gene. Germline CDR1 reads KGHSH; CDR2 reads LQKENI. The CDR3 consists of 15 residues. Combining the CDR3 with reference TRBV18 and TRBJ2-1 gives the whole variable domain NAGVMQNPRHLVRRRGQEARLRCSPMKGHSHVYWYRQLPEEGLKFMVYLQKENIIDESGMPKERFSAEFPKEGPSILRIQQVVRGDSAAYFCASSPSGASYNEQFFGPGTRLTVL.

This clone was seen more than once but under ten times. This chain connects TRBV4-1 to TRBJ2-7; 10 bases line up with TRBD1. The germline gives CDR1 MGHRA, CDR2 YSYEKL. This CDR3 comprises 14 residues. V trimming: 4 bases; J trimming: 2 bases; junction bases outside the gene matches: 2. DNA of the CDR3: TGCGCCAGCAGCCCTGGACAGGGGGCCTACGAGCAGTACTTC. Its translation is CASSPGQGAYEQYF.